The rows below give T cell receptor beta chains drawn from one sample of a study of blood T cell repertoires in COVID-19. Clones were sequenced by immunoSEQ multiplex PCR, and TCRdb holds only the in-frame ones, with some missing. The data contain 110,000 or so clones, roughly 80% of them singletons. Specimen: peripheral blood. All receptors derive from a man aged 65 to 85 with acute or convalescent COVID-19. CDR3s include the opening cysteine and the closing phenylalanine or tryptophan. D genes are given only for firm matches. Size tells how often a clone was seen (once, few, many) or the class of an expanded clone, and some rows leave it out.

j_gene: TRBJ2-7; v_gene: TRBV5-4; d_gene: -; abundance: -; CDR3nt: TGTGCCAGCAGCTTGCGAGGCGCCTCCTACGAGCAGTACTTC; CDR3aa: CASSLRGASYEQYF
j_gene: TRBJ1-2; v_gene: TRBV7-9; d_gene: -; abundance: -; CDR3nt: TGTGCCAGCAGCTTAGAACGGTATGGCTACACCTTC; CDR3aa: CASSLERYGYTF
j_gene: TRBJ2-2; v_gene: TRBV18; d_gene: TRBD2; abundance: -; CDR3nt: TGTGCCAGCTCACCATCTAGCGGGAGTCGAGGCACCGGGGAGCTGTTTTTT; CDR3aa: CASSPSSGSRGTGELFF
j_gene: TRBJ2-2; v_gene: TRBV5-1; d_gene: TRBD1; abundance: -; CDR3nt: TGCGCCAGCTGGACAGGCGAGGGCGGGGAGCTGTTTTTT; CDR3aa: CASWTGEGGELFF
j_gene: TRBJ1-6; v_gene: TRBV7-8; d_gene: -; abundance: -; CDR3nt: TGTGCCAGCAGCTTGGGGGGCTCCTATAATTCACCCCTCCACTTT; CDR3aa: CASSLGGSYNSPLHF
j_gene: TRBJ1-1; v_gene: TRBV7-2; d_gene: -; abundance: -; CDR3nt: TGTGCCAGCAGCAACCTACAGGTCATGAGCACTGAAGCTTTCTTT; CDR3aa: CASSNLQVMSTEAFF
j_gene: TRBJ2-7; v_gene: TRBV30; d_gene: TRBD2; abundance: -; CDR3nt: TGTGCCTGCGCGGGGACTAGCGGGGACGAGCAGTACTTC; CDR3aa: CACAGTSGDEQYF
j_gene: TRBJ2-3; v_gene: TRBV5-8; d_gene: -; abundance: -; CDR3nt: TGTGCCAGCAGCTTGGGGGTGAGCGCAGATACGCAGTATTTT; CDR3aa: CASSLGVSADTQYF
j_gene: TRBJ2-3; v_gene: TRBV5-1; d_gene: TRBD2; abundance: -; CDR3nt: TGCGCCAGCACTAGCGGGGGGCCAGATACGCAGTATTTT; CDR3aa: CASTSGGPDTQYF
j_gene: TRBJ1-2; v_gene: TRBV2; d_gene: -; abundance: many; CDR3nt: TGTGCCAGCACTGGCACACAGACCTATGGCTACACCTTC; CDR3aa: CASTGTQTYGYTF
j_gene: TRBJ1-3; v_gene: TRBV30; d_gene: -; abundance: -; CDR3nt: TGTGCCCGGACGGAGGGGTACTCTGGAAACACCATATATTTT; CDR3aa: CARTEGYSGNTIYF
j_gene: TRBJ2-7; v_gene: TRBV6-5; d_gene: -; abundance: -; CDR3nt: TGTGCCAGCAGTTACTCTTCAGGTCCCTCCTACGAGCAGTACTTC; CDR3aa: CASSYSSGPSYEQYF
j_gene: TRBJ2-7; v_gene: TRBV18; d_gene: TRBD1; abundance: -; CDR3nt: TGTGCCAGCTCACTTTACAGGGGCTCCTACGAGCAGTACTTC; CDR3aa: CASSLYRGSYEQYF
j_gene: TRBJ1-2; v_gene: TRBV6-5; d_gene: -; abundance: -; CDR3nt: TGTGCCAGCAGTTACTCGAACCGGGACGGCGGGAATGGCTACACCTTC; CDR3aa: CASSYSNRDGGNGYTF
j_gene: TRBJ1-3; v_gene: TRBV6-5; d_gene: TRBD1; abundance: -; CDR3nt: TGTGCCAGCAGGCCTTTCGGACAGGAGCTCACCATATATTTT; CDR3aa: CASRPFGQELTIYF
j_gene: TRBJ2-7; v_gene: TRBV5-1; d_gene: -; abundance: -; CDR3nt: TGCGCCAGCAGCCTACGGGATCTGCACCACGAGCAGTACTTC; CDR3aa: CASSLRDLHHEQYF
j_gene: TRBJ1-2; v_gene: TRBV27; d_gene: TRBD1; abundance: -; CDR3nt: TGTGCCAGCACTCGATCCCAGGGGGCGGGGGGCTACACCTTC; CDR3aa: CASTRSQGAGGYTF
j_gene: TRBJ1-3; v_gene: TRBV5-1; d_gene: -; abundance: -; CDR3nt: TGCGCCAGCAGCTTGCAGGCGGGGCTCGGAAACACCATATATTTT; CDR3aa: CASSLQAGLGNTIYF
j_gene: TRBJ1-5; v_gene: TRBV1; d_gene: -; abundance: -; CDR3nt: TGCACCAGCAGCCAAGGACAGGGAGGTCAGCCCCAGCATTTT; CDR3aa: CTSSQGQGGQPQHF
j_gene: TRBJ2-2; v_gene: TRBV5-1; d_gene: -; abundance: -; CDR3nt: TGCGCCAGCAGCCTGTCAGAACGACGGGGCGGGGAGCTGTTTTTT; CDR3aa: CASSLSERRGGELFF
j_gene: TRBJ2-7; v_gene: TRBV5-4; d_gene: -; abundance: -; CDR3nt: TGTGCCAGCAGCTTCCGGAGCCCCACTAATACGGAGCAGTACTTC; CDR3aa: CASSFRSPTNTEQYF
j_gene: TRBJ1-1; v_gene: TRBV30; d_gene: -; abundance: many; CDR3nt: TGTGCCTGGAGTGTACGCGGGGACACTGAAGCTTTCTTT; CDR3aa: CAWSVRGDTEAFF
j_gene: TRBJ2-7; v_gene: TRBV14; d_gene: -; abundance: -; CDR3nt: TGTGCCAGCAGCAGAAGAGAGGGAGGACCCTACGAGCAGTACTTC; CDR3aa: CASSRREGGPYEQYF
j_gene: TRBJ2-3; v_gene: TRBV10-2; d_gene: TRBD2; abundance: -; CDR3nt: TGCGCCAGCAGTGATTCCTCCCTGGCGGGAGTTTTGAGCACAGATACGCAGTATTTT; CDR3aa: CASSDSSLAGVLSTDTQYF
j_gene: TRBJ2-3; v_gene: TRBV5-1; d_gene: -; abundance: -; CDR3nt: TGCGCCAGCAGCTTGGGAGCTAATACGCAGTATTTT; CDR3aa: CASSLGANTQYF
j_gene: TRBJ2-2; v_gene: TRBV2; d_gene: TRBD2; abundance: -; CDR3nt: TGTGCCAGCAGGGGGGGATTAGCGGGAGTAAGGTCGGACACCGGGGAGCTGTTTTTT; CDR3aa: CASRGGLAGVRSDTGELFF
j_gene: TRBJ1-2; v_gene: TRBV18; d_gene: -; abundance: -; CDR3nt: TGTGCCAGCTCACCGTTGGAGGTTGGCGGCTACACCTTC; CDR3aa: CASSPLEVGGYTF
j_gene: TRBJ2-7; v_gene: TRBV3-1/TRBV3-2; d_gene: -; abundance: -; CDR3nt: TGTGCCAGCAGCCAAGTGGACAGCCTGGTGTGGGAGCAGTACTTC; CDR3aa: CASSQVDSLVWEQYF
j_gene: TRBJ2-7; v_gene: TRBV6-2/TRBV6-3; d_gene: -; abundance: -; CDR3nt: TGTGCCAGCAGCCGACAGGTGCGGCCCTACGAGCAGTACTTC; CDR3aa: CASSRQVRPYEQYF
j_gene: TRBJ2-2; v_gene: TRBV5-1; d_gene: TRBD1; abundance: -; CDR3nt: TGCGCCAGCAGCCCCAGGACAGGGGGCGCGACCGGGGAGCTGTTTTTT; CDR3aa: CASSPRTGGATGELFF
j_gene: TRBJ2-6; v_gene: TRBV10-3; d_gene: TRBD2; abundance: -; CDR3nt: TGTGCCATCAGTGAGGGCCTGACTAGCGGAAGCTCTGGGGCCAACGTCCTGACTTTC; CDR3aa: CAISEGLTSGSSGANVLTF
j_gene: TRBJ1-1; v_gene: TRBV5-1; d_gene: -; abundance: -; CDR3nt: TGCGCCAGCAGCGTCGGTGGCGGCACCTTGAACACTGAAGCTTTCTTT; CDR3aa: CASSVGGGTLNTEAFF
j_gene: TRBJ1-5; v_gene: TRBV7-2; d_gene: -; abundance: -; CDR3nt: TGTGCCAGCAGCTTAGGACAGCGCCACAATCAGCCCCAGCATTTT; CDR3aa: CASSLGQRHNQPQHF
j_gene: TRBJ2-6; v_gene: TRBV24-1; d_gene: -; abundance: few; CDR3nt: TGTGCCACCAGTGCCCCGACAGCCTCTGGGGCCAACGTCCTGACTTTC; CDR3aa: CATSAPTASGANVLTF
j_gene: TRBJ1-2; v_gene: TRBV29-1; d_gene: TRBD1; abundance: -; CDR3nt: TGCAGCGTTCGGACAGGCTATGGCTACACCTTC; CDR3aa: CSVRTGYGYTF
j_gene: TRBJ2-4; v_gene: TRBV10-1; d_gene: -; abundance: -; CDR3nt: TGCGCCAGCAGTGCGGTAACGGGAGCCAAAAACATTCAGTACTTC; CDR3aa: CASSAVTGAKNIQYF
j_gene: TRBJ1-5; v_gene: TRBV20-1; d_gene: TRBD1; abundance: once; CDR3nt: TGCAGTGCTAGTTCCCCGGGACAGGGCATTCAGCCCCAGCATTTT; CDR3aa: CSASSPGQGIQPQHF
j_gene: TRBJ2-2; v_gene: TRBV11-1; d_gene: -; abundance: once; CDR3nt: TGTGCCAGCAGCTATCTGGGTGCAGGGCCCACCGGGGAGCTGTTTTTT; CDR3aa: CASSYLGAGPTGELFF
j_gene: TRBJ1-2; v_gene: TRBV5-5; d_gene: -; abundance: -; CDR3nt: TGTGCCAGCAGTCCGGGGCGGGGAGGAGGCTACACCTTC; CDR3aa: CASSPGRGGGYTF
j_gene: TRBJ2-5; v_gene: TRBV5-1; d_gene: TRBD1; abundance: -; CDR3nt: TGCGCCAGCAGCTCCCTCGGGACAGCTCAAGAGACCCAGTACTTC; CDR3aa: CASSSLGTAQETQYF
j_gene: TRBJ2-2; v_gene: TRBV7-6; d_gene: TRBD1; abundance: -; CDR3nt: TGTGCCAGCAGCCTCGGGCAGGGGGCGAACACCGGGGAGCTGTTTTTT; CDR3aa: CASSLGQGANTGELFF
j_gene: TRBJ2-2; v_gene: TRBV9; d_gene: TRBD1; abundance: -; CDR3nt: TGTGCCAGCAGCAAGAGGGGACAGGAAAGGTGGGCCGGGGAGCTGTTTTTT; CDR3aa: CASSKRGQERWAGELFF
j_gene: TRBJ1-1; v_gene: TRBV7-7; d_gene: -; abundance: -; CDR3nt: TGTGCCAGCAGCTCCTCCCTGAACACTGAAGCTTTCTTT; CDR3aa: CASSSSLNTEAFF
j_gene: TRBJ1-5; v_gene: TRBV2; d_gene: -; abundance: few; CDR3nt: TGTGCCAGCAGAGAAGACAGTTTCAATCAGCCCCAGCATTTT; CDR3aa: CASREDSFNQPQHF
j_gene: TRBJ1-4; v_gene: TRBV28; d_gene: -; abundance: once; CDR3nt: TGTGCCAGCAGGGACCTCTCAGGGGCGGGTGAAAAACTGTTTTTT; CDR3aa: CASRDLSGAGEKLFF
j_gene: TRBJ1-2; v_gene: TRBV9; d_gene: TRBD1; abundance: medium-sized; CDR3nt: TGTGCCAGCAGCAGACAGGGAGCTAACTATGGCTACACCTTC; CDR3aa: CASSRQGANYGYTF
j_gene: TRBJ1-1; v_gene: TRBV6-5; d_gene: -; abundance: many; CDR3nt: TGTGCCAGCAGTTACTCCGGAGGGAACACTGAAGCTTTCTTT; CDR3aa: CASSYSGGNTEAFF
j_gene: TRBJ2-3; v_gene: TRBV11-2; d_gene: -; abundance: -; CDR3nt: TGTGCCAGCAGCTTAATCCCCGATGTCGGAGATACGCAGTATTTT; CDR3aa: CASSLIPDVGDTQYF
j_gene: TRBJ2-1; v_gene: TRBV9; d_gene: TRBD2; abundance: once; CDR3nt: TGTGCCAGCAGCCCCGGGGGGGCGGGTTCCTACAATGAGCAGTTCTTC; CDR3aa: CASSPGGAGSYNEQFF
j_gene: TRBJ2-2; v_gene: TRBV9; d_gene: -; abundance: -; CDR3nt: TGTGCCAGCAGCGTAGTCGGCGGAGCCACCGGGGAGCTGTTTTTT; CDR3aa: CASSVVGGATGELFF
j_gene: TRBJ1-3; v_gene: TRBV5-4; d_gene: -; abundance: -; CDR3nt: TGTGCCAGCAGCCCTACCGGTGGAAACACCATATATTTT; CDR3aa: CASSPTGGNTIYF
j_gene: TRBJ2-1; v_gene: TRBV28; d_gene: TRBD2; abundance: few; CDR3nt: TGTGCCAGCAATCACCCTACCGGGGGACTATCATACAATGAGCAGTTCTTC; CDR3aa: CASNHPTGGLSYNEQFF
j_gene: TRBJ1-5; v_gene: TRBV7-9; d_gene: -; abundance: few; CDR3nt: TGTGCCAGCAGCTTACAGGATAATCAGCCCCAGCATTTT; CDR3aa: CASSLQDNQPQHF
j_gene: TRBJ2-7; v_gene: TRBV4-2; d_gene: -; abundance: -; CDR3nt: TGTGCCAGCAGCCAAGGCGCCCTGGTTCCCTACGAGCAGTACTTC; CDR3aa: CASSQGALVPYEQYF